This T cell receptor (beta chain) was recorded in a study of T cell repertoires in cytomegalovirus infection. Across the study: Indicated by public TCR beta signatures were CMV infection and matching HLA type.

This clonotype was seen only a few times. Its antigen remains unidentified. Trimming took 1 base from V and 0 from J, leaving 9 bases between them. The germline gives CDR1 LNHNV, CDR2 YYDKDF (reference sequence). The CDR3 is 15 amino acids. MiXCR was run by TCRdb on the reads, yielding one entry per CDR3 protein. Of about 78,000 distinct CDR3 sequences listed, about 37% are singletons. The TCR sequence derives from a human donor in good health (CMV status not recorded). Some clones in this sample may be carry-over from other donors' samples. The chain couples TRBV15 to TRBJ1-1; no definite D call. Specimen: CD8+ T cells from cultured PBMCs, collected from culture after CMV antigen stimulation. CDR3 sequence: CATSRVDGMNTEAFF. The CDR3 coding sequence is TGTGCCACCAGCAGAGTAGATGGGATGAACACTGAAGCTTTCTTT.